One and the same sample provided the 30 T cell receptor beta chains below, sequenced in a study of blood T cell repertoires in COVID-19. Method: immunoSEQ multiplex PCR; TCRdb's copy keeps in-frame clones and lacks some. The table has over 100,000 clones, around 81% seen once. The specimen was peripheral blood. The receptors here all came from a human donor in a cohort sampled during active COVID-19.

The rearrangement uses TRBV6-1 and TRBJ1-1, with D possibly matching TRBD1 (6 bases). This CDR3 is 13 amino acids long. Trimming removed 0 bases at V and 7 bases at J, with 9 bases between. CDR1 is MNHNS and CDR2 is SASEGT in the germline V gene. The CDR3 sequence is CASSEADRREAFF. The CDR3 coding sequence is TGTGCCAGCAGTGAAGCGGACAGACGTGAAGCTTTCTTT.

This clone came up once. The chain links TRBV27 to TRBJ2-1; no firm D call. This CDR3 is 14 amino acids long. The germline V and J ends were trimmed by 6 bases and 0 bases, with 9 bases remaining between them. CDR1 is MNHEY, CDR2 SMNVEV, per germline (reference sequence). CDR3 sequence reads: CASRTYTSYNEQFF. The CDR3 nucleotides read TGTGCCAGCAGGACTTACACCTCCTACAATGAGCAGTTCTTC.

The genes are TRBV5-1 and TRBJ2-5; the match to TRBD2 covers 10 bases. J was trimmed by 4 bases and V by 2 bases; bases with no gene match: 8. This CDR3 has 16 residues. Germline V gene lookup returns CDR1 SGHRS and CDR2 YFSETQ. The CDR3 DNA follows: TGCGCCAGCAGCTTACAACTAGCGGGAACTACAGAGACCCAGTACTTC. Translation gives CASSLQLAGTTETQYF. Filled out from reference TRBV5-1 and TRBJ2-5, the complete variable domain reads KAGVTQTPRYLIKTRGQQVTLSCSPISGHRSVSWYQQTPGQGLQFLFEYFSETQRNKGNFPGRFSGRQFSNSRSEMNVSTLELGDSALYLCASSLQLAGTTETQYFGPGTRLLVL.

CDR3: CASSLWGLAGGLYEQYF. Here the CDR3 DNA reads TGTGCCAGCAGCTTATGGGGTCTAGCGGGAGGGCTATACGAGCAGTACTTC. The V and J genes are TRBV7-2 and TRBJ2-7, with 12 bases matching TRBD2. CDR3 length equals 17 residues. The trim removed 2 bases at V and 4 bases at J, leaving 9 bases unmatched. Looked up from germline, CDR1 is SGHTA and CDR2 is FQGNSA. Together with reference TRBV7-2 and TRBJ2-7, the CDR3 gives the full variable domain: GAGVSQSPSNKVTEKGKDVELRCDPISGHTALYWYRQSLGQGLEFLIYFQGNSAPDKSGLPSDRFSAERTGGSVSTLTIQRTQQEDSAVYLCASSLWGLAGGLYEQYFGPGTRLTVT.

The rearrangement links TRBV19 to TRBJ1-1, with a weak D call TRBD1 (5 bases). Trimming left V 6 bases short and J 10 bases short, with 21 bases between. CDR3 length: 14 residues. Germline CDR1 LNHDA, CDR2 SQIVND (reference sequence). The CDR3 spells CASSLQLRAGGAFF. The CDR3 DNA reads TGTGCCAGTAGCCTACAACTTCGCGCGGGGGGAGCTTTCTTT.

The CDR3 DNA reads TGCGCCAGCAGCTTAACAGCGACTATAGACACTGAAGCTTTCTTT. The encoded protein is CASSLTATIDTEAFF. The chain employs TRBV5-1 and TRBJ1-1; D gene unclear. The V gene's germline CDR1 is SGHRS and CDR2 YFSETQ. V was shortened by 2 bases and J by 3 bases, with 14 bases between the two germline ends. The length of the CDR3 is 15 residues.

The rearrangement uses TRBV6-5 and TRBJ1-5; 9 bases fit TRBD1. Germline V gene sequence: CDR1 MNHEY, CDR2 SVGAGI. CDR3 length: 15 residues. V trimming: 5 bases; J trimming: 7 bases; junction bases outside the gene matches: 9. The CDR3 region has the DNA TGTGCCAGCAGTCCCGGGACAGGGATGGCGCAGCCCCAGCATTTT. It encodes CASSPGTGMAQPQHF.

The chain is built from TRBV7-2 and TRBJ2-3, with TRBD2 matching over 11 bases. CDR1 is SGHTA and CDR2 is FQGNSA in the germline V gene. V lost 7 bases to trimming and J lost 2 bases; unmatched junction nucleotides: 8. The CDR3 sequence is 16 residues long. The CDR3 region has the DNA TGTGCCAGCACCAAATTAGCGGGGGGGAACACAGATACGCAGTATTTT. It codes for CASTKLAGGNTDTQYF.

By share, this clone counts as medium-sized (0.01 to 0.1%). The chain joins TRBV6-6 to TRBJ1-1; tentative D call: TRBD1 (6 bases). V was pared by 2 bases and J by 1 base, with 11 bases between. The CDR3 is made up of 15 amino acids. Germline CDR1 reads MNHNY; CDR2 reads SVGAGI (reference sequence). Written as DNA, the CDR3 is TGTGCCAGCAGTTACACACTACAGGGGAACACTGAAGCTTTCTTT. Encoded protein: CASSYTLQGNTEAFF.

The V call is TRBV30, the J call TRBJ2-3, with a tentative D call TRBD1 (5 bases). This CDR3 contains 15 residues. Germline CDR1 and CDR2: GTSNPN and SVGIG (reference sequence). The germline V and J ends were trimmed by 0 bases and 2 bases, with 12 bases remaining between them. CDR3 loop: CAWSVQSGPTDTQYF. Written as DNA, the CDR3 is TGTGCCTGGAGTGTACAGTCAGGGCCCACAGATACGCAGTATTTT. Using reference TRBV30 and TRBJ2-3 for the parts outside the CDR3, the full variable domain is SQTIHQWPATLVQPVGSPLSLECTVEGTSNPNLYWYRQAAGRGLQLLFYSVGIGQISSEVPQNLSASRPQDRQFILSSKKLLLSDSGFYLCAWSVQSGPTDTQYFGPGTRLTVL.

For the CDR3, the DNA is TGCAGCGGCGGGGATACCTACGAGCAGTACTTC. Its protein is CSGGDTYEQYF. V usage is TRBV29-1 and J usage is TRBJ2-7; maybe TRBD2 (6 bases). The CDR3 spans 11 residues. Trimming shortened V by 7 bases and J by 2 bases, and 9 bases separated the two germline ends. Germline V gives CDR1 SQVTM, CDR2 ANQGSEA.

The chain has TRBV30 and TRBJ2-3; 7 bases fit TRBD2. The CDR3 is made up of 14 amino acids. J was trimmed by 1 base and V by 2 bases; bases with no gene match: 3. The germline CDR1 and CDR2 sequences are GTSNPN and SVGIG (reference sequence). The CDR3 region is CAWSHSGGTDTQYF. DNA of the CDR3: TGTGCCTGGAGTCACAGCGGGGGCACAGATACGCAGTATTTT.

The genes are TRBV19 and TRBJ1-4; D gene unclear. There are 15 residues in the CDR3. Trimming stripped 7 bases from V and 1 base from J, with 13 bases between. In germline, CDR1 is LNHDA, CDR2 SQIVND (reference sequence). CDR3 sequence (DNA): TGTGCCAGTAAAGACACCACTTTAACTAATGAAAAACTGTTTTTT. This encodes CASKDTTLTNEKLFF.

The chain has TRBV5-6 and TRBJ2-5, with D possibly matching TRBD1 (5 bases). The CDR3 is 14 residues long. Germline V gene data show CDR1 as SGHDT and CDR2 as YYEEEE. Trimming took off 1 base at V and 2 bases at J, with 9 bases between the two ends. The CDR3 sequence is CASSLQTEQETQYF. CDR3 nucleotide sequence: TGTGCCAGCAGCTTGCAGACAGAACAAGAGACCCAGTACTTC.

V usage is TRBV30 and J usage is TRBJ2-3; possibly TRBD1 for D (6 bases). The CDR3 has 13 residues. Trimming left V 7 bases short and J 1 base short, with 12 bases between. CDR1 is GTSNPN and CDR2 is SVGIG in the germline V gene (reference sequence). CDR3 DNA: TGTGCCTACAGGGTAAAGGGCACAGATACGCAGTATTTT. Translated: CAYRVKGTDTQYF.

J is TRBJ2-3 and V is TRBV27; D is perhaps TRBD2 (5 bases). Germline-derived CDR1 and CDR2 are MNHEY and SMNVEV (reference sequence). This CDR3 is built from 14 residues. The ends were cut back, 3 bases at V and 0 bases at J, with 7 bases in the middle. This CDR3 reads CASSLSGSTDTQYF. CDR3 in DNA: TGTGCCAGCAGTTTGAGCGGCAGCACAGATACGCAGTATTTT.

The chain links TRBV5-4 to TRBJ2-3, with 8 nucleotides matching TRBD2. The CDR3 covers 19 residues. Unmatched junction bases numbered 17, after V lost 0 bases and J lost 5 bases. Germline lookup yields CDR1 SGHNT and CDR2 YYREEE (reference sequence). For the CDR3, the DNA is TGTGCCAGCAGCTTGGTGTCAGGAGTCGGGAGGGCCGATGAAGATACGCAGTATTTT. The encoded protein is CASSLVSGVGRADEDTQYF.

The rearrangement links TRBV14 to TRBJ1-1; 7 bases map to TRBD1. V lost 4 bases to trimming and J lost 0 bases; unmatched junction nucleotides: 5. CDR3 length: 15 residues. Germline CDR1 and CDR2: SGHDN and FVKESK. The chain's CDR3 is CASSPRTGLNTEAFF. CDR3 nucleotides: TGTGCCAGCAGCCCCAGGACAGGTCTGAACACTGAAGCTTTCTTT.

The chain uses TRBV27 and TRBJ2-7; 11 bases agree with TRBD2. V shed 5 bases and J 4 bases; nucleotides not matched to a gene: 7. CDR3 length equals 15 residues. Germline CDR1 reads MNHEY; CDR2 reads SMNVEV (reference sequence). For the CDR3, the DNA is TGTGCCAGCAGTCCCACTAGCGGGAGCCTTTACGAGCAGTACTTC. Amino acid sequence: CASSPTSGSLYEQYF.

CDR3 in amino acids: CASSLAQSATNEKLFF. In DNA form, the CDR3 reads TGTGCCAGCAGCTTAGCGCAGAGCGCAACTAATGAAAAACTGTTTTTT. J is TRBJ1-4 and V is TRBV7-9; D ambiguous. V shed 0 bases and J shed 0 bases, with 8 bases lying between them. This CDR3 has 16 amino acids. Looked up from germline, CDR1 is SEHNR and CDR2 is FQNEAQ (reference sequence).

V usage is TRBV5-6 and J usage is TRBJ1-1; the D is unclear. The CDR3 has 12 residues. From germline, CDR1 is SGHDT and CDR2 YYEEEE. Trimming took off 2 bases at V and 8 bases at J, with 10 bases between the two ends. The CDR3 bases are TGTGCCAGCAGCTTAGTAACGAGAGAAGCTTTCTTT. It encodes CASSLVTREAFF.

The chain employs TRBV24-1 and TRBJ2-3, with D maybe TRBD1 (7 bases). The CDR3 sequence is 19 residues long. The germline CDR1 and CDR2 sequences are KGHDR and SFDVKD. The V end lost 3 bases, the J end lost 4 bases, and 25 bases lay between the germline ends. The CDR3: CATSDDLVGGQRGADTQYF. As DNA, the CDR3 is TGTGCCACCAGTGATGATTTAGTGGGGGGACAGAGGGGTGCAGATACGCAGTATTTT.

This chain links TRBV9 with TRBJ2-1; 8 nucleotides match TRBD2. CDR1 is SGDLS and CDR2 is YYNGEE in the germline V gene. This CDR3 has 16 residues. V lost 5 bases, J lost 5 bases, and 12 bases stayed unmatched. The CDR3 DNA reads TGTGCCAGCAGGGGTAGCGGCGGGAGGACTAACAATGAGCAGTTCTTC. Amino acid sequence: CASRGSGGRTNNEQFF.

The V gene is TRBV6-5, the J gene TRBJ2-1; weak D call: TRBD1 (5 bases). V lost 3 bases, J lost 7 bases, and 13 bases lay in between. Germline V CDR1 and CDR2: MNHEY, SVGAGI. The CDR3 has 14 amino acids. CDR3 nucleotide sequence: TGTGCCAGCAGTTATAGGGGTTCTGTGAATGAGCAGTTCTTC. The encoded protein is CASSYRGSVNEQFF.

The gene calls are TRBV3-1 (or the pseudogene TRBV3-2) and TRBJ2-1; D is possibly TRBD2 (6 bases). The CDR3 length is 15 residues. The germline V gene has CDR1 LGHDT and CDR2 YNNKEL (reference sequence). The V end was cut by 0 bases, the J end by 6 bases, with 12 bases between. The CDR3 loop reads CASSQDYGSINEQFF. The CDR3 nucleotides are TGTGCCAGCAGCCAAGATTACGGGAGTATCAATGAGCAGTTCTTC.

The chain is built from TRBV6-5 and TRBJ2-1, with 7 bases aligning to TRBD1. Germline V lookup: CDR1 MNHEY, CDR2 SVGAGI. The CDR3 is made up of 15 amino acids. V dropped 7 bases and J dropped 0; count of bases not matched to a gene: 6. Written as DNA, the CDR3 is TGTGCCAGCAAGAACAGGGGAAGCTCCTACAATGAGCAGTTCTTC. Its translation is CASKNRGSSYNEQFF.

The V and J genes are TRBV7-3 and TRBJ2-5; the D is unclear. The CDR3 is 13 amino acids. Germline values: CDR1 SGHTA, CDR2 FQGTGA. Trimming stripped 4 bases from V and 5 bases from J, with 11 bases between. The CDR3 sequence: CASSSRSTETQYF. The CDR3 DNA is TGTGCCAGCAGCTCAAGATCTACGGAGACCCAGTACTTC.

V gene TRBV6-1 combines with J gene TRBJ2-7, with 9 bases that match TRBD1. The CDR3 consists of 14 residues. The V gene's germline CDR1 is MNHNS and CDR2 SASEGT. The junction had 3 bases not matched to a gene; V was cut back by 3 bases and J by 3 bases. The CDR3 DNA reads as TGTGCCAGCAGTGAGCCGGGACAGGGCTACGAGCAGTACTTC. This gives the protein CASSEPGQGYEQYF.

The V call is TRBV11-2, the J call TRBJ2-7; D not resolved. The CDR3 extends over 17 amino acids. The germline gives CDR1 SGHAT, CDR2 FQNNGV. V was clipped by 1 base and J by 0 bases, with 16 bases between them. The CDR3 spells CASSLGLSVISSYEQYF. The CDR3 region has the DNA TGTGCCAGCAGCTTAGGTCTTTCAGTCATCAGCTCCTACGAGCAGTACTTC.

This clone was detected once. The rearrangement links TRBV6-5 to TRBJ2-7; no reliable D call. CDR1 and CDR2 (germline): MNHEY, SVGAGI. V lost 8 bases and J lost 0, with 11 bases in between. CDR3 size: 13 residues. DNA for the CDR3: TGTGCCAGCTTGGGCCACACCTCCTACGAGCAGTACTTC. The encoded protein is CASLGHTSYEQYF.